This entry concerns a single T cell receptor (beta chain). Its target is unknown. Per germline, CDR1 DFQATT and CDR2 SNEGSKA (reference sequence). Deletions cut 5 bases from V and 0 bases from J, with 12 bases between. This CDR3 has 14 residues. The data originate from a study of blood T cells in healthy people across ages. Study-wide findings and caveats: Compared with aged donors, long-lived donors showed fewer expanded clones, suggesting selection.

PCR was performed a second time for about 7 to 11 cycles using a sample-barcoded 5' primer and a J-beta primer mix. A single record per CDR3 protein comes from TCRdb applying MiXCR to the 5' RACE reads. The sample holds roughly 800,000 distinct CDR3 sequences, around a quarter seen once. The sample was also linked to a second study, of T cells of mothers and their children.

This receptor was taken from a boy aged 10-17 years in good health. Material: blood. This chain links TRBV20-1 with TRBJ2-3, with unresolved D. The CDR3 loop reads CSAVGPYSTDTQYF. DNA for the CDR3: TGCAGTGCTGTTGGGCCGTATAGCACAGATACGCAGTATTTT.